The 16 T cell receptor beta chains below were found in one sample sequenced in a study of OX40 agonist ivuxolimab in advanced cancers. Libraries were prepared by immunoSEQ multiplex PCR; TCRdb keeps only in-frame clonotypes and omits some of them. The sample includes 55,000 to 75,000 clones, 84% of them seen just once. The specimen comprised CD4+ or CD8+ T cells sorted from blood, sampled in a trial of the OX40 agonist ivuxolimab. These receptors were collected from an adult with an advanced solid tumor such as melanoma, head and neck, liver or kidney cancer.

The chain combines TRBV5-5 with TRBJ1-1, with D hard to call. The CDR3 has 13 amino acids. Germline V gene sequence: CDR1 SGHKS, CDR2 YYEKEE (reference sequence). Trimming pared 8 bases from V and 8 bases from J, leaving 19 bases between. The CDR3 nucleotides read TGTGCCAGTAGATTGGGTAATGGGGAAGAAGCTTTCTTT. Translating it yields CASRLGNGEEAFF.

This chain joins TRBV5-1 and TRBJ2-7, with 7 bases that match TRBD1. The CDR3 contains 16 residues. The germline V gene has CDR1 SGHRS and CDR2 YFSETQ. V was pared by 0 bases and J by 2 bases, with 8 bases of the junction left unmatched. The CDR3 DNA sequence: TGCGCCAGCAGCTTGGCCCCAGGGACAGTCACCTACGAGCAGTACTTC. Translated, it gives CASSLAPGTVTYEQYF.

The chain joins TRBV11-2 to TRBJ1-2, with D perhaps TRBD1 (6 bases). V lost 5 bases and J 0 bases, leaving 13 bases between the germline ends. The CDR3 has 15 amino acids. Germline CDR1 SGHAT, CDR2 FQNNGV. The CDR3 nucleotides are TGTGCCAGCAGCCAACTGGACAGAGCTAACTATGGCTACACCTTC. Translating gives CASSQLDRANYGYTF.

V is TRBV18 and J is TRBJ2-2, with D perhaps matching TRBD2 (6 bases). The germline gives CDR1 KGHSH, CDR2 LQKENI. V was cut by 3 bases and J by 1 base, with 12 bases left in between. The CDR3 loop spans 16 amino acids. CDR3 nucleotide sequence: TGTGCCAGCTCACCCGCGGCGGGACGGAACACCGGGGAGCTGTTTTTT. It encodes CASSPAAGRNTGELFF. The variable domain in full, completed from reference TRBV18 and TRBJ2-2, reads NAGVMQNPRHLVRRRGQEARLRCSPMKGHSHVYWYRQLPEEGLKFMVYLQKENIIDESGMPKERFSAEFPKEGPSILRIQQVVRGDSAAYFCASSPAAGRNTGELFFGEGSRLTVL.

The chain combines TRBV5-1 with TRBJ1-4; D gene ambiguous. The CDR3 totals 15 residues. The V and J ends lost 0 bases and 8 bases respectively, with 14 bases between them. From germline, CDR1 is SGHRS and CDR2 YFSETQ. The CDR3 loop reads CASSLAGSSREKLFF. For the CDR3, the DNA is TGCGCCAGCAGCTTGGCCGGATCTTCCCGGGAAAAACTGTTTTTT.

The chain joins TRBV7-8 to TRBJ2-7; possible D gene TRBD1, 7 bases. The CDR3 covers 15 residues. The V gene's germline CDR1 is SGHVS and CDR2 FQNEAQ. The V gene lost 2 bases and the J gene lost 7 bases, with 18 bases spanning the gap. The CDR3 protein is CASSLSGGPLGEQYF. CDR3 DNA sequence: TGTGCCAGCAGCTTATCAGGGGGGCCCTTGGGAGAGCAGTACTTC.

A single count supports this clone. This rearrangement joins TRBV4-3 to TRBJ2-3, with D possibly being TRBD1 (6 bases). The CDR3 is made up of 15 amino acids. Germline CDR1 and CDR2: LGHNA and YSLEER. Trimming pared 1 base from V and 1 base from J, leaving 9 bases between. Here the CDR3 DNA reads TGCGCCAGCAGCCAAGGGAGACAGGGCACAGATACGCAGTATTTT. Its translation is CASSQGRQGTDTQYF.

V usage is TRBV7-3 and J usage is TRBJ2-4; D not certain. Trimming took off 5 bases at V and 9 bases at J, with 14 bases between the two ends. CDR3 length: 13 amino acids. The germline gives CDR1 SGHTA, CDR2 FQGTGA. DNA for the CDR3: TGTGCCAGCAGCCAATTTGCCATGGGCATTCAGTACTTC. The encoded protein is CASSQFAMGIQYF.

The table lists this clone with a count of one. This sequence joins TRBV9 and TRBJ1-1; TRBD1 might be the D (5 bases). This CDR3 spans 14 amino acids. In germline, CDR1 is SGDLS, CDR2 YYNGEE. The germline V and J ends were trimmed by 2 bases and 3 bases, with 11 bases remaining between them. Here the CDR3 reads CASSVGPADTEAFF. The CDR3 DNA follows: TGTGCCAGCAGCGTGGGACCTGCGGACACTGAAGCTTTCTTT.

This clone was found once. This chain links TRBV18 with TRBJ2-7; tentative D call: TRBD1 (6 bases). CDR1 and CDR2 (germline): KGHSH, LQKENI. The V end was cut by 3 bases, the J end by 1 base, with 10 bases between. CDR3 length: 14 amino acids. This CDR3 reads CASSPGHTSYEQYF. The CDR3, as DNA: TGTGCCAGCTCACCGGGACATACTTCCTACGAGCAGTACTTC.

This clone came up a few times. This chain joins TRBV9 and TRBJ1-1; maybe TRBD1 (5 bases). Looked up from germline, CDR1 is SGDLS and CDR2 is YYNGEE. V was shortened by 3 bases and J by 0 bases, with 18 bases between the two germline ends. This CDR3 has 17 amino acids. CDR3 sequence: CASSEGARLVLNTEAFF. The CDR3 DNA sequence: TGTGCCAGCAGCGAAGGGGCTCGCCTGGTCCTGAACACTGAAGCTTTCTTT. The full variable domain, completed using reference TRBV9 and TRBJ1-1, is DSGVTQTPKHLITATGQRVTLRCSPRSGDLSVYWYQQSLDQGLQFLIQYYNGEERAKGNILERFSAQQFPDLHSELNLSSLELGDSALYFCASSEGARLVLNTEAFFGQGTRLTVV.

In this sample, this clone turned up once. Germline is not matched at one junction end, which may reflect a read error. J is TRBJ1-4 and V is TRBV20-1; 9 positions match TRBD1. There are 10 residues in the CDR3. Germline V gene sequence: CDR1 DFQATT, CDR2 SNEGSKA (reference sequence). The CDR3 loop reads CSASPRDRVF. As DNA, the CDR3 is TGCAGTGCTAGCCCCCGGGACAGGGTTTTT.

The chain couples TRBV6-1 to TRBJ2-7, with a weak D call TRBD2 (5 bases). The germline V and J ends were trimmed by 2 bases and 6 bases, with 20 bases remaining between them. CDR1 MNHNS and CDR2 SASEGT come from the germline V gene. This CDR3 has 16 amino acids. The CDR3 loop is CASSESRSAARGEQYF. The CDR3 coding sequence is TGTGCCAGCAGTGAATCACGCTCGGCGGCTCGGGGCGAGCAGTACTTC.

V and J are TRBV4-1 and TRBJ1-1, with TRBD1 matching 7 bases. The ends lost 2 bases at V and 5 bases at J; junction bases unmatched: 8. The CDR3 has 15 residues. Germline CDR1 MGHRA, CDR2 YSYEKL. CDR3 DNA: TGCGCCAGCAGCCAACCGACGACAGGGAAAACTGAAGCTTTCTTT. This gives the protein CASSQPTTGKTEAFF.

The chain links TRBV5-1 to TRBJ2-7; 7 bases line up with TRBD1. From germline, CDR1 is SGHRS and CDR2 YFSETQ. The V gene end was trimmed by 5 bases and the J gene end by 2 bases; junction bases not matched to a gene: 7. There are 14 residues in the CDR3. CDR3 in DNA: TGCGCCAGCAGGGGGACAGTCTCAACCTACGAGCAGTACTTC. Its protein product is CASRGTVSTYEQYF.

This rearrangement joins TRBV18 to TRBJ2-2, with D possibly being TRBD1 (5 bases). Germline-derived CDR1 and CDR2 are KGHSH and LQKENI. Deletions cut 0 bases from V and 3 bases from J, with 8 bases between. The CDR3 has 15 residues. In DNA form, the CDR3 reads TGTGCCAGCTCACCACCGGTAGGGGACACCGGGGAGCTGTTTTTT. It yields the protein CASSPPVGDTGELFF.